A selection of T cell receptor beta chains follows, all from one sample in a study of T cells in localized non-small cell lung cancer. Clones were read by immunoSEQ multiplex PCR, and TCRdb kept only the in-frame ones, dropping some. The table records about 20,000 clones, about 80% of them present only once. The material was peripheral blood, obtained before any cancer treatment. Receptors originate from a man aged 40 to 70 with stage I lung adenocarcinoma. CDR3s include the opening cysteine and the closing phenylalanine or tryptophan. Each record gives: CDR3 protein, CDR3 DNA, J gene, V gene, D gene, clone size. D genes are given only for firm matches. Size is stated for part of the rows, as once, few or many counts, or as a class when the clone is expanded.

CDR3aa: CASSLGGRMLYSNQPQHF
CDR3nt: TGTGCCAGCAGCTTGGGGGGACGGATGCTTTATAGCAATCAGCCCCAGCATTTT
j_gene: TRBJ1-5
v_gene: TRBV5-8
d_gene: -
abundance: -

CDR3aa: CASSPHSGRNTEAFF
CDR3nt: TGTGCCAGCAGCCCACACTCTGGGAGGAACACTGAAGCTTTCTTT
j_gene: TRBJ1-1
v_gene: TRBV7-2
d_gene: -
abundance: few

CDR3aa: CASRGGYEQYF
CDR3nt: TGTGCCAGCCGGGGGGGATACGAGCAGTACTTC
j_gene: TRBJ2-7
v_gene: TRBV6-1
d_gene: TRBD2
abundance: -

CDR3aa: CASSITPSGANVLTF
CDR3nt: TGTGCCAGTAGTATAACCCCTTCTGGGGCCAACGTCCTGACTTTC
j_gene: TRBJ2-6
v_gene: TRBV19
d_gene: -
abundance: -

CDR3aa: CSASVVEQYF
CDR3nt: TGCAGTGCTAGTGTGGTCGAGCAGTACTTC
j_gene: TRBJ2-7
v_gene: TRBV20-1
d_gene: -
abundance: once

CDR3aa: CASSQGVGAGDTQYF
CDR3nt: TGTGCCAGCAGCCAAGGGGTGGGAGCGGGAGATACGCAGTATTTT
j_gene: TRBJ2-3
v_gene: TRBV14
d_gene: -
abundance: -

CDR3aa: CASSPGLESEKTQYF
CDR3nt: TGCGCCAGCAGCCCGGGGCTGGAAAGCGAGAAGACCCAGTACTTC
j_gene: TRBJ2-5
v_gene: TRBV5-1
d_gene: -
abundance: -

CDR3aa: CASSEDVIGELFF
CDR3nt: TGTGCCAGCAGTGAAGATGTGATCGGGGAGCTGTTTTTT
j_gene: TRBJ2-2
v_gene: TRBV6-1
d_gene: -
abundance: -

CDR3aa: CASSVDSSYNEQFF
CDR3nt: TGTGCCAGCAGCGTAGATAGCTCCTACAATGAGCAGTTCTTC
j_gene: TRBJ2-1
v_gene: TRBV9
d_gene: -
abundance: -

CDR3aa: CASSKYTGTAEGEQYF
CDR3nt: TGTGCCAGCAGCAAGTATACCGGGACCGCCGAGGGCGAGCAGTACTTC
j_gene: TRBJ2-7
v_gene: TRBV21-1
d_gene: -
abundance: -

CDR3aa: CASSLGLQETQYF
CDR3nt: TGTGCCAGCAGCTTGGGCTTGCAAGAGACCCAGTACTTC
j_gene: TRBJ2-5
v_gene: TRBV5-4
d_gene: -
abundance: -

CDR3aa: CASSYRGLNQPQHF
CDR3nt: TGTGCCAGCAGCTACAGGGGCCTCAATCAGCCCCAGCATTTT
j_gene: TRBJ1-5
v_gene: TRBV7-3
d_gene: TRBD1
abundance: -

CDR3aa: CASSLAPSGGAYEQYF
CDR3nt: TGTGCCAGCAGCTTAGCTCCTAGCGGGGGGGCCTACGAGCAGTACTTC
j_gene: TRBJ2-7
v_gene: TRBV7-2
d_gene: TRBD2
abundance: -

CDR3aa: CASSLAGQGVNEQYF
CDR3nt: TGCGCCAGCAGCTTAGCGGGACAGGGCGTTAACGAGCAGTACTTC
j_gene: TRBJ2-7
v_gene: TRBV5-1
d_gene: TRBD1
abundance: -

CDR3aa: CASSKAGRQGQNYGYTF
CDR3nt: TGTGCCAGCAGCAAAGCGGGGCGACAGGGCCAGAACTATGGCTACACCTTC
j_gene: TRBJ1-2
v_gene: TRBV21-1
d_gene: -
abundance: few

CDR3aa: CASSLDGGYEQYF
CDR3nt: TGTGCCAGCAGCTTGGACGGAGGCTACGAGCAGTACTTC
j_gene: TRBJ2-7
v_gene: TRBV7-9
d_gene: -
abundance: -

CDR3aa: CASSPGPSRLSTDTQYF
CDR3nt: TGTGCCAGCAGCCCAGGCCCCTCGAGGCTGAGCACAGATACGCAGTATTTT
j_gene: TRBJ2-3
v_gene: TRBV2
d_gene: -
abundance: -

CDR3aa: CASSPRAGYHHEQYF
CDR3nt: TGTGCCAGCAGCCCCCGGGCAGGGTATCACCACGAGCAGTACTTC
j_gene: TRBJ2-7
v_gene: TRBV7-9
d_gene: -
abundance: -

CDR3aa: CASSSPGQTNTEAFF
CDR3nt: TGTGCCAGCAGCTCACCGGGACAGACAAACACTGAAGCTTTCTTT
j_gene: TRBJ1-1
v_gene: TRBV13
d_gene: TRBD1
abundance: -

CDR3aa: CASKEGSNTEAFF
CDR3nt: TGTGCCAGCAAGGAGGGCTCGAACACTGAAGCTTTCTTT
j_gene: TRBJ1-1
v_gene: TRBV6-1
d_gene: -
abundance: -

CDR3aa: CASNPTSYYNEQFF
CDR3nt: TGTGCCAGCAACCCTACTAGCTACTACAATGAGCAGTTCTTC
j_gene: TRBJ2-1
v_gene: TRBV5-6
d_gene: -
abundance: -

CDR3aa: CASSPAGGPYNEQFF
CDR3nt: TGTGCCAGCAGCCCAGCGGGAGGGCCGTACAATGAGCAGTTCTTC
j_gene: TRBJ2-1
v_gene: TRBV28
d_gene: TRBD2
abundance: -

CDR3aa: CASSPQGAGTEAFF
CDR3nt: TGTGCCAGCAGTCCCCAGGGAGCGGGCACTGAAGCTTTCTTT
j_gene: TRBJ1-1
v_gene: TRBV6-5
d_gene: -
abundance: -

CDR3aa: CATGSGGSSYNEQFF
CDR3nt: TGTGCCACCGGTAGCGGGGGGAGCTCCTACAATGAGCAGTTCTTC
j_gene: TRBJ2-1
v_gene: TRBV15
d_gene: TRBD2
abundance: -

CDR3aa: CASRLALKGWYEQYF
CDR3nt: TGTGCAAGTCGCTTAGCGCTTAAAGGGTGGTACGAGCAGTACTTC
j_gene: TRBJ2-7
v_gene: TRBV12-2
d_gene: -
abundance: -

CDR3aa: CASSAGGGIAFF
CDR3nt: TGTGCCAGCAGTGCAGGAGGGGGCATTGCTTTCTTT
j_gene: TRBJ1-1
v_gene: TRBV6-1
d_gene: TRBD1
abundance: -

CDR3aa: CASSRWGRPNEKLFF
CDR3nt: TGTGCCAGCAGCCGCTGGGGCAGGCCTAATGAAAAACTGTTTTTT
j_gene: TRBJ1-4
v_gene: TRBV5-6
d_gene: -
abundance: -

CDR3aa: CASSSLGNQPQHF
CDR3nt: TGTGCCAGCAGTTCCTTGGGCAATCAGCCCCAGCATTTT
j_gene: TRBJ1-5
v_gene: TRBV6-6
d_gene: -
abundance: -

CDR3aa: CASSLSLAGVHETQYF
CDR3nt: TGTGCCAGCAGTTTATCGCTAGCGGGAGTCCACGAGACCCAGTACTTC
j_gene: TRBJ2-5
v_gene: TRBV28
d_gene: TRBD2
abundance: -

CDR3aa: CASSSGTSGGPYNEQFF
CDR3nt: TGTGCCAGCAGCTCCGGGACTAGCGGGGGCCCCTACAATGAGCAGTTCTTC
j_gene: TRBJ2-1
v_gene: TRBV28
d_gene: TRBD2
abundance: once

CDR3aa: CASSLPGLAISTDTQYF
CDR3nt: TGTGCCAGCAGCTTACCGGGACTAGCGATAAGCACAGATACGCAGTATTTT
j_gene: TRBJ2-3
v_gene: TRBV11-2
d_gene: TRBD2
abundance: -

CDR3aa: CASSLGDRGLETEAFF
CDR3nt: TGTGCCAGCAGCTTAGGGGACAGGGGGCTCGAAACTGAAGCTTTCTTT
j_gene: TRBJ1-1
v_gene: TRBV7-9
d_gene: TRBD1
abundance: once

CDR3aa: CASSPWGLAETQYF
CDR3nt: TGTGCCAGCTCACCATGGGGTTTGGCAGAGACCCAGTACTTC
j_gene: TRBJ2-5
v_gene: TRBV18
d_gene: -
abundance: -

CDR3aa: CASTVPGQSNEKLFF
CDR3nt: TGTGCCAGCACTGTACCGGGACAATCTAATGAAAAACTGTTTTTT
j_gene: TRBJ1-4
v_gene: TRBV6-1
d_gene: -
abundance: -

CDR3aa: CASSDSVGGHADTQYF
CDR3nt: TGTGCCAGCAGTGACTCTGTCGGGGGGCATGCAGATACGCAGTATTTT
j_gene: TRBJ2-3
v_gene: TRBV6-4
d_gene: -
abundance: -

CDR3aa: CASSLAIAGVWASGGADTQYF
CDR3nt: TGTGCCAGCAGTTTGGCAATAGCGGGAGTGTGGGCTAGCGGGGGTGCAGATACGCAGTATTTT
j_gene: TRBJ2-3
v_gene: TRBV28
d_gene: TRBD2
abundance: -

CDR3aa: CASSLPGSGANVLTF
CDR3nt: TGTGCCAGCAGCTTGCCAGGCTCTGGGGCCAACGTCCTGACTTTC
j_gene: TRBJ2-6
v_gene: TRBV5-6
d_gene: -
abundance: -

CDR3aa: CASSPGLSYGYTF
CDR3nt: TGTGCCAGCAGCCCCGGCCTTAGCTATGGCTACACCTTC
j_gene: TRBJ1-2
v_gene: TRBV7-2
d_gene: -
abundance: few

CDR3aa: CASSKAWTSGRAGGNEQFF
CDR3nt: TGTGCCAGCAGCAAAGCTTGGACTAGCGGGAGGGCCGGTGGAAATGAGCAGTTCTTC
j_gene: TRBJ2-1
v_gene: TRBV21-1
d_gene: -
abundance: -

CDR3aa: CASSAPGQGIDEQYF
CDR3nt: TGTGCCAGCAGCGCACCGGGACAGGGTATCGACGAGCAGTACTTC
j_gene: TRBJ2-7
v_gene: TRBV9
d_gene: TRBD1
abundance: -

CDR3aa: CASSEGAVGLASYEQYF
CDR3nt: TGTGCCAGCAGCGAAGGTGCAGTGGGGCTAGCGAGCTACGAGCAGTACTTC
j_gene: TRBJ2-7
v_gene: TRBV11-2
d_gene: -
abundance: -

CDR3aa: CASSLGTSGIGDTQYF
CDR3nt: TGTGCCAGCAGCTTGGGGACTAGCGGGATTGGAGATACGCAGTATTTT
j_gene: TRBJ2-3
v_gene: TRBV7-9
d_gene: TRBD2
abundance: -

CDR3aa: CASSADRGRARYNEQFF
CDR3nt: TGTGCCAGCAGTGCGGATCGCGGGAGGGCCCGGTACAATGAGCAGTTCTTC
j_gene: TRBJ2-1
v_gene: TRBV2
d_gene: TRBD2
abundance: -

CDR3aa: CASSLAPAGVSYEQYF
CDR3nt: TGCGCCAGCAGCTTGGCCCCGGCAGGGGTTTCCTACGAGCAGTACTTC
j_gene: TRBJ2-7
v_gene: TRBV5-1
d_gene: -
abundance: -

CDR3aa: CASSAAQRGDNEQFF
CDR3nt: TGTGCCAGCAGCGCCGCCCAGCGGGGGGACAATGAGCAGTTCTTC
j_gene: TRBJ2-1
v_gene: TRBV9
d_gene: TRBD2
abundance: -

CDR3aa: CASSLAAGLSDEQFF
CDR3nt: TGCGCCAGCAGCTTGGCCGCGGGTCTGAGCGATGAGCAGTTCTTC
j_gene: TRBJ2-1
v_gene: TRBV5-1
d_gene: -
abundance: -

CDR3aa: CASRLEFGSLDEQFF
CDR3nt: TGTGCCAGCCGTTTAGAGTTTGGGAGCCTTGATGAGCAGTTCTTC
j_gene: TRBJ2-1
v_gene: TRBV6-1
d_gene: -
abundance: -

CDR3aa: CASSLLPGSASGELFF
CDR3nt: TGTGCCAGCAGTTTATTGCCCGGGAGCGCGTCCGGGGAGCTGTTTTTT
j_gene: TRBJ2-2
v_gene: TRBV28
d_gene: -
abundance: once

CDR3aa: CASSIGRLQGETQYF
CDR3nt: TGTGCCAGTAGTATAGGGAGACTCCAGGGCGAGACCCAGTACTTC
j_gene: TRBJ2-5
v_gene: TRBV19
d_gene: -
abundance: -

CDR3aa: CASSLRSDPTYEQYF
CDR3nt: TGCGCCAGCAGCTTAAGATCCGATCCTACCTACGAGCAGTACTTC
j_gene: TRBJ2-7
v_gene: TRBV5-1
d_gene: -
abundance: -

CDR3aa: CASSYYKNTGELFF
CDR3nt: TGTGCCAGCAGCTATTATAAGAACACCGGGGAGCTGTTTTTT
j_gene: TRBJ2-2
v_gene: TRBV7-2
d_gene: -
abundance: -

CDR3aa: CAWSVGQFNQPQHF
CDR3nt: TGTGCCTGGAGTGTAGGGCAGTTCAATCAGCCCCAGCATTTT
j_gene: TRBJ1-5
v_gene: TRBV30
d_gene: -
abundance: -

CDR3aa: CASTIGGAGANVLTF
CDR3nt: TGCGCCAGCACCATAGGGGGGGCCGGGGCCAACGTCCTGACTTTC
j_gene: TRBJ2-6
v_gene: TRBV5-1
d_gene: -
abundance: -

CDR3aa: CASIYRSLTEAFF
CDR3nt: TGTGCCAGCATATACAGATCCCTCACTGAAGCTTTCTTT
j_gene: TRBJ1-1
v_gene: TRBV6-1
d_gene: -
abundance: -

CDR3aa: CASSHTSGGLSYQETQYF
CDR3nt: TGCGCCAGCAGCCACACTAGCGGGGGACTGTCGTACCAAGAGACCCAGTACTTC
j_gene: TRBJ2-5
v_gene: TRBV10-2
d_gene: TRBD2
abundance: once

CDR3aa: CASSSLAGANTDTQYF
CDR3nt: TGTGCCAGCAGCTCCTTAGCGGGGGCCAACACAGATACGCAGTATTTT
j_gene: TRBJ2-3
v_gene: TRBV28
d_gene: TRBD2
abundance: -

CDR3aa: CASSPGYRGDNEQFF
CDR3nt: TGTGCCAGCAGCCCGGGGTACAGGGGGGACAATGAGCAGTTCTTC
j_gene: TRBJ2-1
v_gene: TRBV28
d_gene: TRBD1
abundance: -

CDR3aa: CASSGGLVGTDTQYF
CDR3nt: TGTGCCAGCAGTGGGGGTCTAGTCGGCACAGATACGCAGTATTTT
j_gene: TRBJ2-3
v_gene: TRBV27
d_gene: -
abundance: -

CDR3aa: CSVKGLAGASYNEQFF
CDR3nt: TGCAGCGTTAAAGGCCTAGCGGGAGCCTCCTACAATGAGCAGTTCTTC
j_gene: TRBJ2-1
v_gene: TRBV29-1
d_gene: TRBD2
abundance: once

CDR3aa: CASSRLAASSYEQYF
CDR3nt: TGTGCCAGCAGCCGTCTAGCGGCCAGCTCCTACGAGCAGTACTTC
j_gene: TRBJ2-7
v_gene: TRBV11-1
d_gene: TRBD2
abundance: -